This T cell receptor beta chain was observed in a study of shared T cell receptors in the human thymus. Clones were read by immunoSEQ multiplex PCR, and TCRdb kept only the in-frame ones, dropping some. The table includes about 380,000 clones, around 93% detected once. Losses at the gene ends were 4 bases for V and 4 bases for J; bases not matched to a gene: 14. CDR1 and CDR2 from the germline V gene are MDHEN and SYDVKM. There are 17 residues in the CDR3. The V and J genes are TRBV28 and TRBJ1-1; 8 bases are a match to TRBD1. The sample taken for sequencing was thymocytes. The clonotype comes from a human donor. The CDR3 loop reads CASSSRGTGRRGTEAFF. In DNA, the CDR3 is TGTGCCAGCAGTTCCCGTGGGACAGGTCGTAGGGGCACTGAAGCTTTCTTT.